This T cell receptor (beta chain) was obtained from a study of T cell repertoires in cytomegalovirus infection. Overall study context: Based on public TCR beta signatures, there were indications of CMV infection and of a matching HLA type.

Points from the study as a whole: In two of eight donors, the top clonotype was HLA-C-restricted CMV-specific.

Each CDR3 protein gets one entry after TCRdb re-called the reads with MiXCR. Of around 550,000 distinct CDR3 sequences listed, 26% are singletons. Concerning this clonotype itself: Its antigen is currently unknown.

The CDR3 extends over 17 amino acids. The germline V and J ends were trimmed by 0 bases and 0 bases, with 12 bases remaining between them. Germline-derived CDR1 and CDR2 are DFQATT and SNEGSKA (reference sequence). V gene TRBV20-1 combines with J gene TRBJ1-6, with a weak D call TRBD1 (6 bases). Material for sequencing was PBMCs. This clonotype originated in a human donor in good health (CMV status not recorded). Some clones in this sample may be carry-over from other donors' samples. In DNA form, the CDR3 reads TGCAGTGCTAGAGATGGGGGCAGGCCCTCCTATAATTCACCCCTCCACTTT. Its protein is CSARDGGRPSYNSPLHF.